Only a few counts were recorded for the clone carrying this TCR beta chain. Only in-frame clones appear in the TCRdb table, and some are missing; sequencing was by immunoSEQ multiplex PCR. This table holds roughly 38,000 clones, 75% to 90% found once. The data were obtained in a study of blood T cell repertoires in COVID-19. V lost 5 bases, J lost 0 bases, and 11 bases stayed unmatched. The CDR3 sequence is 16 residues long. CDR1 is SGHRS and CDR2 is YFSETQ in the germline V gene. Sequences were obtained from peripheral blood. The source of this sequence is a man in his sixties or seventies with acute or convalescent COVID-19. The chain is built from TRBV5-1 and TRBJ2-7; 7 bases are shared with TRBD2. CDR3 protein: CASREGGQGLSYEQYF. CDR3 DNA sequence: TGCGCCAGCAGAGAGGGAGGGCAGGGACTCTCCTACGAGCAGTACTTC.